This passage covers 5 T cell receptor beta chains from one sample sequenced in a study of early T cells in non-severe SARS-CoV-2 infection. MiXCR was run by TCRdb on the 5' RACE reads, yielding one entry per CDR3 protein. There are some 53,000 distinct CDR3 sequences in the sample; 8% to 10% occur only once, and approximately 8.8% lies in the top ten. Sequenced sample: whole blood. These receptors were collected from an adult who was a healthcare worker with PCR-confirmed SARS-CoV-2 infection or an uninfected control (not recorded which).

The sample holds many counts of this clonotype. The chain combines TRBV9 with TRBJ1-1; D is ambiguous. The germline CDR1 and CDR2 sequences are SGDLS and YYNGEE. The CDR3 loop spans 13 amino acids. The germline V and J ends were trimmed by 4 bases and 1 base, with 8 bases remaining between them. Here the CDR3 reads CASSSRQNTEAFF. The CDR3 bases are TGTGCCAGCAGCTCACGACAGAACACTGAAGCTTTCTTT.

This chain links TRBV20-1 with TRBJ1-2, with 7 bases fitting TRBD1. V shed 3 bases, J shed 2 bases, and the junction held 6 bases outside the gene matches. CDR3 length equals 14 residues. CDR1 DFQATT and CDR2 SNEGSKA come from the germline V gene (reference sequence). CDR3 nucleotides: TGCAGTGCTAGTCTCCGACAGGGCAACTATGGCTACACCTTC. Its protein is CSASLRQGNYGYTF.

This chain links TRBV12-3 or TRBV12-4 with TRBJ1-3, with unresolved D. The CDR3 has 17 residues. The V and J ends lost 2 bases and 2 bases respectively, with 16 bases between them. In DNA form, the CDR3 reads TGTGCCAGCAGTTTAATCGGGTTTGGTAGAACTGGAAACACCATATATTTT. Translation gives CASSLIGFGRTGNTIYF.

This clonotype has just a few counts. The chain uses TRBV6-5 and TRBJ2-5; 7 positions match TRBD2. J was trimmed by 1 base and V by 2 bases; bases with no gene match: 7. The CDR3 spans 16 residues. Germline V gene lookup returns CDR1 MNHEY and CDR2 SVGAGI. This CDR3 is CASSYPGASGQETQYF. The DNA for the CDR3 is TGTGCCAGCAGTTACCCTGGGGCTAGCGGCCAAGAGACCCAGTACTTC.

This clonotype was observed a handful of times. The chain has TRBV20-1 and TRBJ2-3; D might be TRBD1 or TRBD2, each matching 5 bases. There are 14 residues in the CDR3. V dropped 6 bases and J dropped 8 bases, with 21 bases sitting between them. The germline V gene has CDR1 DFQATT and CDR2 SNEGSKA (reference sequence). CDR3 sequence reads: CSAKPALRGVTQYF. CDR3 DNA sequence: TGCAGTGCGAAGCCGGCCTTGAGGGGCGTTACGCAGTATTTT.